The T cell receptor (beta chain) under discussion was sequenced for a study of T cell repertoires in cytomegalovirus infection. Turning to the study itself: Indications of both CMV infection and matching HLA type were provided by public TCR beta signatures.

CDR1 and CDR2 from the germline V gene are MDHEN and SYDVKM. The CDR3 spans 15 residues. V lost 4 bases, J lost 5 bases, and 8 bases stayed unmatched. About this clonotype itself: Its antigen remains unknown.

General study results and limits: The ex vivo response was dominated by HLA-C-restricted CMV-specific TCR beta clonotypes. The cumulative frequency of public TCR beta families distinguished individuals who carried CMV together with the relevant HLA.

In TCRdb, the reads were re-called with MiXCR into one record per CDR3 protein. In the table there are hundreds of thousands of distinct CDR3 sequences, roughly a third of which are singletons. Sequences were obtained from PBMCs. The V and J genes are TRBV28 and TRBJ1-1, with 9 bases aligning to TRBD1. The clonotype originates from a human donor in good health (CMV status not recorded). Some clones in this sample may be carry-over from other donors' samples. The CDR3: CASSSTGGRRTEAFF. In nucleotides, the CDR3 is TGTGCCAGCAGTTCGACAGGGGGAAGGAGAACTGAAGCTTTCTTT.